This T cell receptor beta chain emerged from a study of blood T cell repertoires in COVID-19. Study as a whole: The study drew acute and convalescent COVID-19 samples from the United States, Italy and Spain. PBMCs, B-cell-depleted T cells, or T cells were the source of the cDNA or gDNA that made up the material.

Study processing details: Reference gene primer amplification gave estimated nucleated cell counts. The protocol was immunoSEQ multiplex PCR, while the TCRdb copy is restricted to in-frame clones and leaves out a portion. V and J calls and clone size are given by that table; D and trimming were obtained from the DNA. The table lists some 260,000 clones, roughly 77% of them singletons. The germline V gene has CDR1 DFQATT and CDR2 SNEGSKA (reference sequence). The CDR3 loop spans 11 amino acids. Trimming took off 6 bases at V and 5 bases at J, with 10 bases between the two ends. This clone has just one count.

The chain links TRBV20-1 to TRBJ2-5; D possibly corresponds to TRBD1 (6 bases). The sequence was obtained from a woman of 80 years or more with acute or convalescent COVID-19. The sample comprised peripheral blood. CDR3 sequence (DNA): TGCAGTGCCAAAAGGGGGGAGACCCAGTACTTC. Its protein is CSAKRGETQYF.